The 10 T cell receptor beta chains below were found in one sample sequenced in a study of T cells expressing NK-cell markers (TCRdb year 2020). Library preparation employed 5' RACE. The sequencer listed for this sample is Illumina HiSeq 2000. The reads were reprocessed in TCRdb, with one entry per CDR3 protein sequence and no accompanying DNA. The table kept for this sample lists about 180,000 distinct CDR3 sequences. The ten largest account for roughly a fifth of the sample. Sequencing was done on a sample of blood T cells: a sorted CD56 or NKG2C T cell subset, CD4+ or CD8+ T cells, or bulk PBMC T cells (not recorded which). These receptors were collected from a man aged 18-75 years in good health.

This chain uses TRBV10-3 with TRBJ1-3; the TCRdb call, TRBD1, lacks DNA for checking. From germline, CDR1 is ENHRY and CDR2 SYGVKD. The CDR3 consists of 14 residues. CDR3 amino acids: CAISDRDSGNTIYF.

The V gene is TRBV2, the J gene TRBJ2-2; the D gene TCRdb calls, TRBD1, cannot be checked with no DNA. Germline CDR1 reads SNHLY; CDR2 reads FYNNEI. The CDR3 has 19 residues. CDR3 loop: CASSVTRTDQTPNTGELFF.

The gene calls are TRBV13 and TRBJ2-3; the TCRdb call, TRBD2, lacks DNA for checking. This CDR3 has 15 residues. Germline CDR1 and CDR2: PRHDT and FYEKMQ (reference sequence). CDR3 residues: CASSSTSGGRDTQYF.

The chain is built from TRBV18 and TRBJ2-5; TCRdb proposes TRBD1, but this gene call is untestable without DNA. Germline CDR1 is KGHSH and CDR2 is LQKENI. The CDR3 runs to 13 residues. This CDR3 reads CASTPGFQETQYF.

The J gene is TRBJ1-2, the V gene TRBV7-6; TCRdb selects TRBD1, and the lack of DNA leaves this call unchecked. From germline, CDR1 is SGHVS and CDR2 FNYEAQ. The CDR3 is made up of 15 amino acids. The CDR3 sequence: CASSLMPGGVYGYTF.

V and J are TRBV6-6 and TRBJ1-5; without DNA, the TCRdb call of TRBD1 cannot be checked. CDR1 MNHNY and CDR2 SVGAGI come from the germline V gene (reference sequence). The CDR3 contains 13 residues. The CDR3 is CASSQGPHQPQHF.

CDR3 protein: CAISELWTGGRNEQYF. This rearrangement joins TRBV10-3 to TRBJ2-7; the D call of TRBD1 rests on TCRdb alone, since no DNA is present to check it. The CDR3 spans 16 residues. The germline CDR1 and CDR2 sequences are ENHRY and SYGVKD.

This chain connects TRBV12-3 or TRBV12-4 to TRBJ1-2. The CDR3 is made up of 13 amino acids. CDR3 in amino acids: CASGRIPNYGYTF.

The V call is TRBV7-9, the J call TRBJ2-3; TCRdb proposes TRBD1, but this gene call is untestable without DNA. CDR1 and CDR2 (germline): SEHNR, FQNEAQ (reference sequence). The CDR3 is 15 residues long. CDR3 sequence reads: CASSPVGQGLDTQYF. Full variable domain (outside the CDR3, taken from reference TRBV7-9 and TRBJ2-3): DTGVSQNPRHKITKRGQNVTFRCDPISEHNRLYWYRQTLGQGPEFLTYFQNEAQLEKSRLLSDRFSAERPKGSFSTLEIQRTEQGDSAMYLCASSPVGQGLDTQYFGPGTRLTVL.

The chain has TRBV9 and TRBJ2-3; there is no DNA to check the TCRdb D call of TRBD2. The CDR3 covers 16 residues. Looked up from germline, CDR1 is SGDLS and CDR2 is YYNGEE. The CDR3 sequence: CASSVPAGGQADTQYF. The variable domain in full, with the rest retrieved from reference TRBV9 and TRBJ2-3, is DSGVTQTPKHLITATGQRVTLRCSPRSGDLSVYWYQQSLDQGLQFLIQYYNGEERAKGNILERFSAQQFPDLHSELNLSSLELGDSALYFCASSVPAGGQADTQYFGPGTRLTVL.